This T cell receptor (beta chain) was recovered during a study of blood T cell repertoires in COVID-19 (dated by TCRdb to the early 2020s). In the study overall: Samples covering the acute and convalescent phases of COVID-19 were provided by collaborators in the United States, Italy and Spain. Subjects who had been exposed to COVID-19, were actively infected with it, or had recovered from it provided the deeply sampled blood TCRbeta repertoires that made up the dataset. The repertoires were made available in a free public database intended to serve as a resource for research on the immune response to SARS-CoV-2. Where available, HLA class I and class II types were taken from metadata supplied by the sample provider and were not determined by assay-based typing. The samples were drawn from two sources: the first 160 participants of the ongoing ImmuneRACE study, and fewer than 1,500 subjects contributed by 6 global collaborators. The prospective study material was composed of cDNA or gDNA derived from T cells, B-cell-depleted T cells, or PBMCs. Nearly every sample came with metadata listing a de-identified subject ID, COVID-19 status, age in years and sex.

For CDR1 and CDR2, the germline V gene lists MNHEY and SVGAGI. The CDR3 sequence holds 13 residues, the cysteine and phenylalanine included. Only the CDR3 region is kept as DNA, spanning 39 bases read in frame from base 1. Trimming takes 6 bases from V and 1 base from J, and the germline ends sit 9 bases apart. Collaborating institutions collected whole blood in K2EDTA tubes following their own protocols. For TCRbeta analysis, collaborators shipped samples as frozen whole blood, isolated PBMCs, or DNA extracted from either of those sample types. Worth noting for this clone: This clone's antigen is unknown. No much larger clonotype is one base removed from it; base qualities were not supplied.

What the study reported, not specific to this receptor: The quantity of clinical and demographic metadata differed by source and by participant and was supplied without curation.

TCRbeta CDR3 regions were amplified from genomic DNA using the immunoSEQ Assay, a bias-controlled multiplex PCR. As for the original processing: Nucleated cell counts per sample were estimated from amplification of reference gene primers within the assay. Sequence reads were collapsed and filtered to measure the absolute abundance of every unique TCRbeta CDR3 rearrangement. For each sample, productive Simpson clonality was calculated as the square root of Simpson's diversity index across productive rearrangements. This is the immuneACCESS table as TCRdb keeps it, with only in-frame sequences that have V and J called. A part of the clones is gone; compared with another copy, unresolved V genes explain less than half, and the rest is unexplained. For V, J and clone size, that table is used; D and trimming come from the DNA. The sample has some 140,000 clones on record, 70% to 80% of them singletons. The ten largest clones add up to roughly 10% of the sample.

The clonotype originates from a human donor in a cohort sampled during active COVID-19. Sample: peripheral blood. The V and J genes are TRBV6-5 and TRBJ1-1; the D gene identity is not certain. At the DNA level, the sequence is TGTGCCAGCAGAGTTGGTAGGAACACTGAAGCTTTCTTT. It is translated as CASRVGRNTEAFF.